The sequence of this T cell receptor (beta chain) was determined in a study of blood T cell repertoires in COVID-19. About the research overall: Acute-phase and convalescent COVID-19 samples originated in the United States, Italy and Spain.

Under the authors' procedure: By means of reference gene primer amplification, nucleated cell counts were estimated. Sequenced by immunoSEQ multiplex PCR; TCRdb stores in-frame clones only, minus some. V and J calls and clone size are copied from that table; D and trimming were computed from the DNA. The table shows 100,000 to 150,000 clones, with approximately 90% occurring only once. Germline V gene lookup returns CDR1 MGHRA and CDR2 YSYEKL. The CDR3 is made up of 15 amino acids. With 2 bases clipped from V and 4 bases from J, the junction kept 8 bases outside the gene matches. This chain uses TRBV4-1 with TRBJ2-7; TRBD2 matches 7 bases. Source material: peripheral blood. The TCR sequence derives from a human donor in a cohort sampled during active COVID-19. The CDR3 coding sequence is TGCGCCAGCAGCCAACTAACGGGAGCGGGGTACGAGCAGTACTTC. Its protein is CASSQLTGAGYEQYF.